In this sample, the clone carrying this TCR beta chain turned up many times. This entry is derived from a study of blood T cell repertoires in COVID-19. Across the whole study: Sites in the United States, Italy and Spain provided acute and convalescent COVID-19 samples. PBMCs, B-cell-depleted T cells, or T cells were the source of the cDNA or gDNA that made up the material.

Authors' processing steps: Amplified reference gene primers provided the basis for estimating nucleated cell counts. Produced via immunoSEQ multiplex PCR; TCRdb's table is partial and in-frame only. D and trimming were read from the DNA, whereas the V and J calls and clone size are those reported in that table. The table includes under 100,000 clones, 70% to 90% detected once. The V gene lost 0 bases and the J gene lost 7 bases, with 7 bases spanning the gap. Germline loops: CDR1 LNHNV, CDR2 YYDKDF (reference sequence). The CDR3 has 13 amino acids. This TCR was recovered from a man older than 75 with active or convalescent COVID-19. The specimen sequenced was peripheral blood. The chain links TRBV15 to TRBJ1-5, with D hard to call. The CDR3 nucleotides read TGTGCCACCAGCAGAGATTGGGAGCAGCCCCAGCATTTT. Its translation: CATSRDWEQPQHF.